This TCR beta chain was found in a study of blood T cell repertoires in COVID-19. The CDR3 loop spans 14 amino acids. The V gene's germline CDR1 is SGHRS and CDR2 YFSETQ. Trimming removed 2 bases at V and 3 bases at J, with 12 bases between. Repertoires were generated with immunoSEQ multiplex PCR, while TCRdb's copy carries only in-frame clones and drops some. The sample has approximately 120,000 clones; approximately 88% are singletons. This clone appeared once. The chain is built from TRBV5-1 and TRBJ2-7; tentative D call: TRBD1 (7 bases). The sequenced material came from peripheral blood. The sequence was collected from a man in his fifties with acute or convalescent COVID-19. CDR3 sequence: CASSLGGGGYEQYF. The CDR3 region has the DNA TGCGCCAGCAGCTTAGGAGGGGGCGGCTACGAGCAGTACTTC.